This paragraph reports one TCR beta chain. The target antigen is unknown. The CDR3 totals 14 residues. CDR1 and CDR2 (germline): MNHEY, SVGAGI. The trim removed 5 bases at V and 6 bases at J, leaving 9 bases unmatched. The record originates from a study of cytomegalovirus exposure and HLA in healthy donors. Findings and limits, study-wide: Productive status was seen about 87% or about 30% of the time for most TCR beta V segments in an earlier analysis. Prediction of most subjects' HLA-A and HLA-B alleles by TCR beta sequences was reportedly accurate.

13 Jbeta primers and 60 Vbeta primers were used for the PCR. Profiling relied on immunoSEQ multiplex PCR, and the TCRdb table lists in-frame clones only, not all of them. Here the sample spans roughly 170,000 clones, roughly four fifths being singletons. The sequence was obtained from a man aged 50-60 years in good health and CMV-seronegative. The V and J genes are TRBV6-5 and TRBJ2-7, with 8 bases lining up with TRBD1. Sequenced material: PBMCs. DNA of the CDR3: TGTGCCAGCAGTCACCCGCGCAGGGGGCGCGAGCAGTACTTC. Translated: CASSHPRRGREQYF.